The 30 T cell receptor beta chains reported below all come from one sample, sequenced in a study of cytotoxic CD8 clonotypes in ibrutinib-treated CLL. Only in-frame clones appear in the TCRdb table, and some are missing; sequencing was by immunoSEQ multiplex PCR. The sample has about 140,000 clones; 85% to 95% are singletons. This material consisted of PBMCs, taken after 12 months of ibrutinib treatment. Receptors originate from a human donor with chronic lymphocytic leukemia.

The chain joins TRBV28 to TRBJ1-1; D is undetermined. In germline, CDR1 is MDHEN, CDR2 SYDVKM. The CDR3 runs to 14 residues. V was clipped by 4 bases and J by 1 base, with 10 bases between them. The CDR3 DNA is TGTGCCAGCAGTTCCACCCTAGGGAACACTGAAGCTTTCTTT. Its translation: CASSSTLGNTEAFF.

The chain employs TRBV4-2 and TRBJ1-4; tentative D call: TRBD1 (6 bases). CDR1 and CDR2 from the germline V gene are LGHNA and YNFKEQ. This CDR3 is 16 amino acids long. V was cut by 1 base and J by 12 bases, with 21 bases left in between. The CDR3 loop is CASSQVSVGAPMELFF. The CDR3 DNA reads as TGTGCCAGCAGCCAAGTATCTGTGGGGGCCCCCATGGAACTGTTTTTT.

V and J are TRBV27 and TRBJ2-3, with 8 bases aligning to TRBD2. The junction had 9 bases not matched to a gene; V was cut back by 5 bases and J by 2 bases. Germline-derived CDR1 and CDR2 are MNHEY and SMNVEV (reference sequence). The CDR3 runs 16 residues. The CDR3 loop reads CASSGGALAVTDTQYF. The CDR3 DNA is TGTGCCAGCAGTGGGGGGGCACTAGCGGTCACAGATACGCAGTATTTT.

This chain uses TRBV7-2 with TRBJ1-2; 9 bases are a match to TRBD1. The CDR3 has 14 amino acids. V was clipped by 7 bases and J by 2 bases; unmatched bases: 5. Germline V gives CDR1 SGHTA, CDR2 FQGNSA. CDR3 loop: CASKYRGRNYGYTF. The CDR3 DNA sequence: TGTGCCAGCAAGTACAGGGGGCGCAACTATGGCTACACCTTC. Using reference TRBV7-2 and TRBJ1-2 for the parts outside the CDR3, the full variable domain is GAGVSQSPSNKVTEKGKDVELRCDPISGHTALYWYRQSLGQGLEFLIYFQGNSAPDKSGLPSDRFSAERTGGSVSTLTIQRTQQEDSAVYLCASKYRGRNYGYTFGSGTRLTVV.

The chain couples TRBV6-5 to TRBJ1-2; 7 positions match TRBD1. The germline CDR1 and CDR2 sequences are MNHEY and SVGAGI. With V trimmed by 2 bases and J by 8 bases, 5 bases remained unmatched. The CDR3 has 13 amino acids. Here the CDR3 DNA reads TGTGCCAGCAGTTACGAGGGGGCAGTGGGCTACACCTTC. Amino acid sequence: CASSYEGAVGYTF.

The chain recombines TRBV1 with TRBJ2-1; the table's D call, TRBD2, has no DNA check behind it. TRBV1 is given as a pseudogene. The CDR3 extends over 19 amino acids. CDR3 region: CTSSQGGWRSGSSYNEQFF. The CDR3 nucleotides read TGCACCAGCAGCCAAGGAGGATGGCGAAGCGGAAGCTCCTACAATGAGCAGTTCTTC.

This sequence joins TRBV7-6 and TRBJ1-4, with 8 bases that match TRBD1. This CDR3 contains 15 residues. Per germline, CDR1 SGHVS and CDR2 FNYEAQ. V gave up 1 base and J gave up 7 bases; unmatched junction bases: 5. This chain's CDR3 is CASSLGSRGLEKLFF. In nucleotides, the CDR3 is TGTGCCAGCAGCTTAGGGAGCAGGGGGCTTGAAAAACTGTTTTTT.

The chain recombines TRBV30 with TRBJ1-2; TRBD1 might be the D (6 bases). Germline CDR1 is GTSNPN and CDR2 is SVGIG (reference sequence). V was clipped by 5 bases and J by 5 bases, with 15 bases between them. This CDR3 has 13 residues. The CDR3 DNA reads as TGTGCCTGGTCTAGCGGGACATCGTATGGCTACACCTTC. As protein: CAWSSGTSYGYTF.

This clone appeared a few times. This chain connects TRBV28 to TRBJ2-4, with unresolved D. The germline V gene has CDR1 MDHEN and CDR2 SYDVKM. The CDR3 extends over 12 amino acids. V was pared by 3 bases and J by 9 bases, with 9 bases between. CDR3 DNA: TGTGCCAGCAGTTTCTCTGCGGCCATTCAGTACTTC. Translation: CASSFSAAIQYF.

This clone was found once. This rearrangement joins TRBV5-6 to TRBJ2-5; TRBD2 is a possible D gene (6 bases). Between the trimmed V and J ends, which lost 2 bases and 1 base, there was a span of 9 bases. Germline assignment: CDR1 SGHDT and CDR2 YYEEEE. The CDR3 runs to 14 residues. The CDR3 loop is CASSLGGAQETQYF. CDR3 DNA: TGTGCCAGCAGCTTAGGAGGGGCCCAAGAGACCCAGTACTTC.

V gene TRBV1 combines with J gene TRBJ2-6; the listed D gene, TRBD2, was not tested against the DNA. TRBV1 is listed as a pseudogene. The CDR3 has 12 amino acids. The CDR3 reads CTSRSRANVLTF. CDR3 nucleotides: TGCACCAGCAGGAGTCGGGCCAACGTCCTGACTTTC.

This rearrangement joins TRBV2 to TRBJ2-2; 13 bases match TRBD2. This CDR3 has 16 amino acids. The germline V gene has CDR1 SNHLY and CDR2 FYNNEI. The junction had 6 bases not matched to a gene; V was cut back by 8 bases and J by 3 bases. The CDR3 is CASGTSGIRDTGELFF. In nucleotides, the CDR3 is TGTGCCAGCGGGACTAGCGGGATTCGGGACACCGGGGAGCTGTTTTTT.

Turning to this clone: Germline is not matched at one junction end, which may reflect a read error. This chain joins TRBV5-8 and TRBJ1-2; maybe TRBD1 (6 bases). Looked up from germline, CDR1 is SGHTS and CDR2 is YDEGEE. This CDR3 comprises 16 residues. The CDR3: CASSLELDSHNNGYTF. In DNA, the CDR3 is TGTGCCAGCAGCTTGGAATTGGACAGCCATAACAATGGCTACACCTTC.

The gene calls are TRBV9 and TRBJ2-1; TRBD1 might be the D (5 bases). There are 15 residues in the CDR3. The V end lost 1 base, the J end lost 0 bases, and 8 bases lay between the germline ends. CDR1 and CDR2 (germline): SGDLS, YYNGEE. CDR3 loop: CASSVTTGSYNEQFF. The CDR3, as DNA: TGTGCCAGCAGCGTAACTACAGGCTCCTACAATGAGCAGTTCTTC.

The genes are TRBV5-1 and TRBJ2-7; the match to TRBD2 covers 8 bases. Trimming took 4 bases from V and 3 from J; bases not matched to a gene: 12. This CDR3 has 16 residues. CDR1 is SGHRS and CDR2 is YFSETQ in the germline V gene. This chain's CDR3 is CASSQNQAGDFYEQYF. CDR3 bases: TGCGCCAGCAGCCAGAATCAAGCGGGAGATTTCTACGAGCAGTACTTC.

V usage is TRBV27 and J usage is TRBJ1-4; D possibly corresponds to TRBD1 (5 bases). There are 13 residues in the CDR3. V was trimmed by 6 bases and J by 8 bases, leaving 13 bases between them. Per the germline V gene, CDR1 is MNHEY and CDR2 is SMNVEV (reference sequence). The CDR3 DNA sequence: TGTGCCAGCAGCATTAGAGAGGGGGAAAAACTGTTTTTT. Translating gives CASSIREGEKLFF.

The chain uses TRBV28 and TRBJ1-2; 9 nucleotides match TRBD1. V lost 2 bases and J lost 6; bases outside the gene matches: 4. CDR1 and CDR2 from the germline V gene are MDHEN and SYDVKM. The CDR3 runs 14 residues. The DNA of the CDR3 is TGTGCCAGCAGTTTACCCACAGGGGGCGATGGCTACACCTTC. Translating gives CASSLPTGGDGYTF.

V is TRBV15 and J is TRBJ1-2; possible D gene TRBD1, 6 bases. Trimming stripped 1 base from V and 0 bases from J, with 21 bases between. The CDR3 sequence is 19 residues long. Germline CDR1 LNHNV, CDR2 YYDKDF (reference sequence). CDR3 sequence: CATSRAGGDTTSTNYGYTF. CDR3 nucleotides: TGTGCCACCAGCAGAGCCGGCGGGGACACAACTTCCACTAACTATGGCTACACCTTC.

This CDR3 reads CASSLHNYDEQYF. CDR3 sequence (DNA): TGTGCCAGCAGTTTACACAACTACGACGAGCAGTACTTC. The chain uses TRBV28 and TRBJ2-7; D gene unclear. The germline V and J ends were trimmed by 2 bases and 5 bases, with 10 bases remaining between them. Germline V gene sequence: CDR1 MDHEN, CDR2 SYDVKM. The CDR3 has 13 amino acids.

J is TRBJ2-7 and V is TRBV14; D is undetermined. V dropped 5 bases and J dropped 3 bases, with 14 bases sitting between them. Germline-derived CDR1 and CDR2 are SGHDN and FVKESK. This CDR3 has 14 amino acids. CDR3 coding DNA: TGTGCCAGCAGCGGACGGAGCTCGGACTACGAGCAGTACTTC. This gives the protein CASSGRSSDYEQYF.

The CDR3: CASSPLANSYNEQFF. CDR3 in DNA: TGTGCCAGTAGTCCACTAGCAAACTCCTACAATGAGCAGTTCTTC. V is TRBV19 and J is TRBJ2-1; possible D gene TRBD2, 6 bases. With 5 bases removed from V and 0 bases from J, the gap between germline ends came to 11 bases. Germline CDR1 reads LNHDA; CDR2 reads SQIVND (reference sequence). This CDR3 spans 15 amino acids.

This chain uses TRBV18 with TRBJ2-1, with 9 positions matching TRBD1. CDR1 is KGHSH, CDR2 LQKENI, per germline. This CDR3 contains 14 residues. With V trimmed by 3 bases and J by 3 bases, 0 bases remained unmatched. CDR3 residues: CASSPGQGYNEQFF. DNA of the CDR3: TGTGCCAGCTCACCGGGACAGGGCTACAATGAGCAGTTCTTC.

The V and J genes are TRBV19 and TRBJ1-5, with D possibly TRBD1 on 6 matching bases. Between the trimmed V and J ends, which lost 4 bases and 5 bases, there was a span of 18 bases. The germline gives CDR1 LNHDA, CDR2 SQIVND (reference sequence). The CDR3 totals 16 residues. CDR3 nucleotide sequence: TGTGCCAGTAGTACCAGCGGGGGGCGAGGCGATCAGCCCCAGCATTTT. This sequence encodes CASSTSGGRGDQPQHF.

This sequence joins TRBV6-6 and TRBJ1-5; D unresolved. This CDR3 has 14 residues. With 2 bases removed from V and 10 bases from J, the gap between germline ends came to 15 bases. CDR1 is MNHNY, CDR2 SVGAGI, per germline (reference sequence). CDR3 coding DNA: TGTGCCAGCAGTTACGAGGGCGAGTCGGCTCCCCAGCATTTT. Translating it yields CASSYEGESAPQHF.

The chain recombines TRBV27 with TRBJ2-3; D is unclear. V was clipped by 6 bases and J by 2 bases, with 6 bases between them. Looked up from germline, CDR1 is MNHEY and CDR2 is SMNVEV (reference sequence). The CDR3 runs to 12 residues. In DNA, the CDR3 is TGTGCCAGCAGGAGACCCACAGATACGCAGTATTTT. This gives the protein CASRRPTDTQYF.

The chain recombines TRBV6-5 with TRBJ2-2; weak D call: TRBD2 (5 bases). The germline V gene encodes CDR1 MNHEY and CDR2 SVGAGI. The CDR3 contains 13 residues. With 9 bases removed from V and 6 bases from J, the gap between germline ends came to 14 bases. CDR3: CASKREIAGELFF. The CDR3 nucleotides are TGTGCCAGTAAGAGGGAGATCGCCGGGGAGCTGTTTTTT.

The rearrangement links TRBV27 to TRBJ1-3; D is possibly TRBD1 (5 bases). Between the trimmed V and J ends, which lost 6 bases and 2 bases, there was a span of 26 bases. This CDR3 contains 19 residues. CDR1 and CDR2 from the germline V gene are MNHEY and SMNVEV (reference sequence). CDR3: CASSLRPAQDWGTGNTIYF. The CDR3 bases are TGTGCCAGCAGCTTACGCCCCGCCCAGGATTGGGGGACTGGAAACACCATATATTTT.

The chain carries TRBV2 and TRBJ1-1; D not certain. Germline V CDR1 and CDR2: SNHLY, FYNNEI. V was shortened by 4 bases and J by 1 base, with 16 bases between the two germline ends. The length of the CDR3 is 16 residues. CDR3 sequence (DNA): TGTGCCAGCAGTGGAAGAGGTGACCCGACGAACACTGAAGCTTTCTTT. Encoded protein: CASSGRGDPTNTEAFF.

The rearrangement uses TRBV21-1 and TRBJ2-1; TRBD2, the table's D call, lacks a check against the DNA. TRBV21-1 is annotated as a pseudogene. The CDR3 contains 14 residues. The CDR3 spells CAPRSGTRYNEQFF. The CDR3 DNA is TGTGCCCCCCGTAGCGGGACTCGCTACAATGAGCAGTTCTTC.

The chain is built from TRBV11-2 and TRBJ1-2; a possible D gene is TRBD1 (6 bases). With 4 bases removed from V and 4 bases from J, the gap between germline ends came to 22 bases. CDR1 is SGHAT, CDR2 FQNNGV, per germline. The CDR3 covers 17 residues. CDR3 in amino acids: CASSSLDPLQGSYGYTF. CDR3 in DNA: TGTGCCAGCAGCTCGCTCGACCCCCTACAGGGTTCCTATGGCTACACCTTC.